This T cell receptor (beta chain) was sequenced for a study of T-cell reconstitution after alpha-beta-depleted transplantation in children. For TCRbeta, the library was prepared with unique molecular identifiers. Using its own MiXCR run on the PCR reads, TCRdb lists one record per CDR3 protein. The data contain hundreds of thousands of distinct CDR3 sequences, approximately 9.5% of them singletons. Trimming at V came to 0 bases and at J to 9 bases, leaving 7 bases not matched to a gene. CDR3 length: 16 amino acids. The V gene's germline CDR1 is DFQATT and CDR2 SNEGSKA (reference sequence). This sequence originates from a human donor who donated a stem cell graft to a child with acute lymphoblastic leukemia. This sequence joins TRBV20-1 and TRBJ1-6, with TRBD1 matching over 11 bases. The sequenced sample was PBMCs from the stem cell graft donor, obtained from the stem cell graft. CDR3: CSARDNFGTGGSPLHF. Here the CDR3 DNA reads TGCAGTGCTAGAGATAATTTCGGGACAGGGGGTTCACCCCTCCACTTT.